This TCR beta chain stems from a study of blood T cell repertoires in COVID-19. About the study: Spain, Italy and the United States supplied samples that represented acute and convalescent COVID-19. PBMCs, B-cell-depleted T cells, or T cells provided the cDNA or gDNA that made up the material.

V was pared by 3 bases and J by 7 bases, with 8 bases of the junction left unmatched. Germline loops: CDR1 SGHRS, CDR2 YFSETQ. The CDR3 is made up of 15 amino acids. TCRdb keeps only in-frame clones here, not all; method: immunoSEQ multiplex PCR. The sample lists 70,000 or so clones; roughly nine tenths were seen once. The sample comprised peripheral blood. This rearrangement joins TRBV5-1 to TRBJ2-1; 9 positions match TRBD2. This receptor was identified in a woman in her late teens or twenties with acute or convalescent COVID-19. The CDR3 DNA follows: TGCGCCAGCAGCTCCAGCGGGGGGAGGTGGAATGAGCAGTTCTTC. Protein sequence: CASSSSGGRWNEQFF.